The 26 T cell receptor beta chains in this list originate from one sample, sequenced in a study of early T cells in non-severe SARS-CoV-2 infection. TCRdb reanalysed the 5' RACE reads using MiXCR and keeps one entry per CDR3 protein. The sample contains 45,000 to 75,000 distinct CDR3 sequences, about 5.6% of which appear only once. Sequenced material: whole blood. The source of these receptors is an adult who was a healthcare worker with PCR-confirmed SARS-CoV-2 infection or an uninfected control (not recorded which).

This clonotype has a count of ten or more. V usage is TRBV7-9 and J usage is TRBJ2-1; a possible D gene is TRBD2 (5 bases). The germline gives CDR1 SEHNR, CDR2 FQNEAQ (reference sequence). This CDR3 is 13 amino acids long. Between the trimmed V and J ends, which lost 3 bases and 3 bases, there was a span of 6 bases. The CDR3 loop is CASSFEGYNEQFF. The DNA of the CDR3 is TGTGCCAGCAGCTTTGAGGGCTACAATGAGCAGTTCTTC.

This clonotype turned up a few times. J is TRBJ2-2 and V is TRBV5-1, with 9 bases that match TRBD2. This CDR3 has 15 amino acids. J lost 1 base, V lost 4 bases, and 2 bases had no gene match. Germline V CDR1 and CDR2: SGHRS, YFSETQ. Written as DNA, the CDR3 is TGCGCCAGCAGCCCGACTAGCGGGAACACCGGGGAGCTGTTTTTT. Translated, it gives CASSPTSGNTGELFF.

This clonotype occurred many times. This chain links TRBV5-1 with TRBJ2-7; the D gene is possibly TRBD2 (5 bases). Germline V gives CDR1 SGHRS, CDR2 YFSETQ. V was cut by 4 bases and J by 10 bases, with 12 bases left in between. The CDR3 extends over 11 amino acids. CDR3: CASSVGGIQYF. For the CDR3, the DNA is TGCGCCAGCAGCGTCGGAGGAATACAGTACTTC.

This clonotype was recorded many times. V gene TRBV19 combines with J gene TRBJ1-2, with D perhaps matching TRBD1 (6 bases). V gave up 5 bases and J gave up 7 bases, with 17 bases separating them. Germline CDR1 and CDR2: LNHDA and SQIVND (reference sequence). The CDR3 is 14 amino acids. Here the CDR3 DNA reads TGTGCCAGTAGTCTACGACCAGGGGCAAGTGGCTACACCTTC. It is translated as CASSLRPGASGYTF.

The V call is TRBV30, the J call TRBJ1-2, with D perhaps TRBD1 (5 bases). This CDR3 contains 13 residues. Per germline, CDR1 GTSNPN and CDR2 SVGIG (reference sequence). V was cut by 3 bases and J by 8 bases, with 16 bases left in between. The CDR3 nucleotides read TGTGCCTGGAGCCCTGGTGGGGCGAACGGCTACACCTTC. Translation gives CAWSPGGANGYTF.

The sample holds a few counts of this clonotype. V usage is TRBV9 and J usage is TRBJ1-2; D not resolved. Germline V lookup: CDR1 SGDLS, CDR2 YYNGEE. CDR3 size: 14 residues. V lost 0 bases and J lost 4, with 10 bases in between. Written as DNA, the CDR3 is TGTGCCAGCAGCGTAGTGGGCAGCTCCTATGGCTACACCTTC. Its protein product is CASSVVGSSYGYTF.

This clonotype was recorded at least ten times. The chain employs TRBV20-1 and TRBJ1-5; 7 bases align to TRBD1. The trim removed 0 bases at V and 1 base at J, leaving 6 bases unmatched. CDR3 length: 16 amino acids. From germline, CDR1 is DFQATT and CDR2 SNEGSKA (reference sequence). The CDR3 nucleotides are TGCAGTGCTAGAGATCCAGGGGGAAGAAGCAATCAGCCCCAGCATTTT. Its protein product is CSARDPGGRSNQPQHF.

This clonotype occurred many times. This chain joins TRBV29-1 and TRBJ1-1; D is unresolved. The CDR3 extends over 11 amino acids. V shed 4 bases and J shed 1 base, with 4 bases lying between them. Germline CDR1 reads SQVTM; CDR2 reads ANQGSEA. The DNA of the CDR3 is TGCAGCGTTGCCAAGAACACTGAAGCTTTCTTT. This encodes CSVAKNTEAFF.

This clonotype was detected ten times or more. The genes are TRBV10-2 and TRBJ1-5; the match to TRBD1 covers 9 bases. This CDR3 has 14 amino acids. The germline gives CDR1 WSHSY, CDR2 SAAADI. J lost 7 bases, V lost 5 bases, and 6 bases had no gene match. CDR3 sequence reads: CASSTDRGGQPQHF. DNA for the CDR3: TGCGCCAGCAGTACGGACAGGGGCGGGCAGCCCCAGCATTTT.

With regard to this clonotype: At one end the junction does not follow the germline gene, possibly because of a read error. The rearrangement joins TRBV18 to TRBJ1-2, with TRBD1 matching 8 bases. Germline loops: CDR1 KGHSH, CDR2 LQKENI. The CDR3 is made up of 18 amino acids. The CDR3 spells CTSSPPDRERGRGYGYTF. CDR3 bases: TGTACCAGCTCACCACCGGACAGGGAGAGAGGTCGTGGCTATGGCTACACCTTC.

This clonotype appeared many times. CDR3 in DNA: TGTGCCAGCAGCTTAGGGGGGATATTGTCGGATGGCTACACCTTC. Translated: CASSLGGILSDGYTF. The chain joins TRBV7-2 to TRBJ1-2, with D maybe TRBD1 (5 bases). From germline, CDR1 is SGHTA and CDR2 FQGNSA. V lost 1 base and J lost 6, with 15 bases in between. The CDR3 sequence is 15 residues long.

This clonotype was counted many times. The rearrangement links TRBV13 to TRBJ2-1; 9 nucleotides line up with TRBD2. The CDR3 loop spans 15 amino acids. Per germline, CDR1 PRHDT and CDR2 FYEKMQ (reference sequence). The V gene end was trimmed by 4 bases and the J gene end by 7 bases; junction bases not matched to a gene: 8. CDR3 DNA sequence: TGTGCCAGCAGCTATAGCGGGAGATCAGGGAATGAGCAGTTCTTC. It yields the protein CASSYSGRSGNEQFF.

This clonotype came up many times. In DNA form, the CDR3 reads TGTGCCAGCCTGTGGGACAGGGGGCGAACTGAAGCTTTCTTT. Translating it yields CASLWDRGRTEAFF. This rearrangement joins TRBV6-2 or TRBV6-3 to TRBJ1-1, with TRBD1 matching over 12 bases. V was clipped by 8 bases and J by 5 bases; unmatched bases: 6. CDR1 and CDR2 from the germline V gene are MNHEY and SVGEGT. The CDR3 runs to 14 residues.

This clonotype was detected only a few times. The V call is TRBV20-1, the J call TRBJ1-2; D unclear. Germline V CDR1 and CDR2: DFQATT, SNEGSKA (reference sequence). This CDR3 contains 11 residues. V was shortened by 0 bases and J by 4 bases, with 3 bases between the two germline ends. In DNA, the CDR3 is TGCAGTGCTAGAGACCTCTATGGCTACACCTTC. Protein product: CSARDLYGYTF.

This clonotype showed up just a few times. This sequence joins TRBV7-3 and TRBJ2-7; 8 bases align to TRBD1. The CDR3 is 15 amino acids. Germline CDR1 reads SGHTA; CDR2 reads FQGTGA. Losses at the gene ends were 3 bases for V and 0 bases for J; bases not matched to a gene: 4. The CDR3 reads CASSFDRGYSYEQYF. CDR3 coding DNA: TGTGCCAGCAGCTTCGACAGGGGTTACTCCTACGAGCAGTACTTC. Supplemented by reference TRBV7-3 and TRBJ2-7, the full variable domain reads GAGVSQTPSNKVTEKGKYVELRCDPISGHTALYWYRQSLGQGPEFLIYFQGTGAADDSGLPNDRFFAVRPEGSVSTLKIQRTERGDSAVYLCASSFDRGYSYEQYFGPGTRLTVT.

This clonotype was counted only a few times. J is TRBJ2-3 and V is TRBV24-1; 9 bases are shared with TRBD2. Germline V gives CDR1 KGHDR, CDR2 SFDVKD. The CDR3 spans 15 residues. V gave up 6 bases and J gave up 6 bases; unmatched junction bases: 9. CDR3: CATSLGGGAPDTQYF. DNA of the CDR3: TGTGCCACCAGTTTGGGCGGGGGGGCCCCTGATACGCAGTATTTT.

This chain's CDR3 is CASSESQRQRSEQYF. The CDR3 DNA is TGTGCCAGCAGTGAGTCACAAAGGCAAAGGAGCGAGCAGTACTTC. The V and J genes are TRBV2 and TRBJ2-7, with D unclear. Trimming pared 3 bases from V and 6 bases from J, leaving 18 bases between. Germline CDR1 and CDR2: SNHLY and FYNNEI. The CDR3 is 15 amino acids.

At least ten counts were recorded for this clonotype. The chain is built from TRBV28 and TRBJ2-6; the D is unclear. V shed 2 bases and J shed 13 bases, with 12 bases lying between them. CDR1 and CDR2 (germline): MDHEN, SYDVKM. This CDR3 is 13 amino acids long. CDR3 sequence: CASSLHGKQVLTF. The DNA of the CDR3 is TGTGCCAGCAGTTTACATGGCAAACAAGTCCTGACTTTC.

This clonotype has more than one count but fewer than ten. The genes are TRBV21-1 and TRBJ1-1. TRBV21-1 is deemed a pseudogene. This CDR3 comprises 11 residues. CDR3 bases: TGTGCCAGCAGGGCGAAGGCTGAAGTTTTCTTT. Translating it yields CASRAKAEVFF.

Here the CDR3 DNA reads TGTGCCAGCAGTCCCCTAGGCGGAGGCCCGGAACCCCTCCACTTT. Its protein product is CASSPLGGGPEPLHF. This sequence joins TRBV7-3 and TRBJ1-6, with no clear D. Trimming removed 6 bases at V and 12 bases at J, with 21 bases between. Germline V gives CDR1 SGHTA, CDR2 FQGTGA. There are 15 residues in the CDR3.

CDR3 sequence reads: CASSRGQGGNQPQHF. The DNA of the CDR3 is TGCGCCAGCAGCAGGGGGCAGGGAGGCAATCAGCCCCAGCATTTT. V usage is TRBV4-3 and J usage is TRBJ1-5; 7 bases are shared with TRBD1. Germline CDR1 is LGHNA and CDR2 is YSLEER. V lost 5 bases, J lost 2 bases, and 6 bases stayed unmatched. This CDR3 comprises 15 residues.

Worth noting for this clonotype: No conserved phenylalanine or tryptophan ends this CDR3, so it is likely a read error. V gene TRBV30 combines with J gene TRBJ1-2, with no clear D. Germline V gene data show CDR1 as GTSNPN and CDR2 as SVGIG (reference sequence). V gave up 7 bases and J gave up 0 bases, with 12 bases separating them. The CDR3 has 13 residues. CDR3 region: CALWQAANYGYTL. In DNA form, the CDR3 reads TGTGCCTTATGGCAGGCCGCTAACTATGGCTACACCCTC.

This chain links TRBV14 with TRBJ2-5, with TRBD1 matching 8 bases. Per germline, CDR1 SGHDN and CDR2 FVKESK. CDR3 length: 14 residues. J lost 6 bases, V lost 1 base, and 4 bases had no gene match. The CDR3 protein is CASSQADRAKTQYF. The CDR3 coding sequence is TGTGCCAGCAGCCAAGCGGACAGGGCGAAGACCCAGTACTTC.

In this sample, this clonotype turned up many times. This chain connects TRBV7-2 to TRBJ2-1; a weak D match, TRBD2 (6 bases). The CDR3 loop spans 14 amino acids. Trimming left V 5 bases short and J 4 bases short, with 12 bases between. Germline assignment: CDR1 SGHTA and CDR2 FQGNSA. DNA of the CDR3: TGTGCCAGCAGCCCGGAGGGGTTTTACAATGAGCAGTTCTTC. Translation: CASSPEGFYNEQFF.

This clonotype was observed a few times. The V call is TRBV2, the J call TRBJ2-2; 10 bases map to TRBD2. Germline CDR1 is SNHLY and CDR2 is FYNNEI. Germline trimming cut 6 bases from V and 5 bases from J; bases unmatched to any gene: 6. The length of the CDR3 is 15 residues. The CDR3 region is CASRVLAGLTGELFF. The CDR3 DNA reads as TGTGCCAGCAGAGTACTAGCGGGATTAACCGGGGAGCTGTTTTTT.

This clonotype was picked up a small number of times. This sequence joins TRBV4-1 and TRBJ2-7; D gene unclear. CDR1 and CDR2 from the germline V gene are MGHRA and YSYEKL. The V and J ends lost 3 bases and 2 bases respectively, with 17 bases between them. The CDR3 totals 16 residues. CDR3 nucleotides: TGCGCCAGCAGCCAGCTCGCGCCTTCAGATACCTACGAGCAGTACTTC. Translating it yields CASSQLAPSDTYEQYF.